The rows below give T cell receptor beta chains drawn from one sample of a study of CXCR3-negative and CXCR3-positive naive CD8 T cells. TCRdb re-analyzed the 5' RACE reads; it lists each CDR3 protein once, without DNA. Its table records tens of thousands of distinct CDR3 sequences. Sequencing was carried out using naive CXCR3+ CD8+ T cells from blood. Receptors were obtained from a human donor in good health. Some clones in this sample may be carry-over from other donors' samples. CDR3s include the opening cysteine and the closing phenylalanine or tryptophan.

v_gene	len	j_gene	CDR3aa
TRBV19	13	TRBJ2-7	CASSIGRTYEQYF
TRBV20-1	16	TRBJ2-1	CSADPELAGDPYEQFF
TRBV6-1	17	TRBJ1-1	CASSAYHATGANTEAFF
TRBV2	16	TRBJ2-3	CASRLTFLAETDTQYF
TRBV21-1	17	TRBJ2-3	CASSKKGLAGDTDTQYF
TRBV5-1	13	TRBJ1-2	CASSLVGGQGYTF
TRBV28	13	TRBJ2-1	CASSLFPGHNLFF
TRBV18	14	TRBJ2-1	CASSPPTGENEQFF
TRBV5-1	15	TRBJ2-1	CASSLTTAEVNEQFF
TRBV7-2	15	TRBJ2-1	CASREHSSLYNEQFF
TRBV7-9	17	TRBJ1-3	CASSPDRDGWFGNTIYF
TRBV10-1	16	TRBJ1-1	CASSAISGTGITEAFF
TRBV12-3/TRBV12-4	11	TRBJ2-7	CASSFSREQYF
TRBV20-1	20	TRBJ2-5	CSARARGGAWDSHIQETQYF
TRBV6-6	14	TRBJ2-1	CASTRLAGNNEQFF
TRBV5-4	15	TRBJ2-3	CASSGRDSDTDTQYF
TRBV28	12	TRBJ2-5	CASSFRMETQYF
TRBV6-5	13	TRBJ2-7	CASSYGPTNEQYF
TRBV27	15	TRBJ2-4	CASSLLDRGENIQYF
TRBV15	15	TRBJ2-3	CATSREAGAPDTQYF
TRBV4-1	13	TRBJ2-3	CASSQADFDTQYF
TRBV29-1	17	TRBJ2-1	CSVEGREGRSSYNEQFF
TRBV12-3/TRBV12-4	11	TRBJ2-1	CASSPGDEQFF
TRBV13	14	TRBJ2-7	CASSQGQGGDEQYF
TRBV4-3	13	TRBJ1-1	CASSQARNTEAFF
TRBV6-6	14	TRBJ2-7	CASSYLATGDEQYF
TRBV5-5	16	TRBJ2-3	CASSWRTSGYTDTQYF
TRBV25-1	17	TRBJ2-1	CASSEYFVGVPYNEQFF
TRBV29-1	14	TRBJ1-1	CSVEGRQGNAEAFF
TRBV29-1	13	TRBJ1-1	CSAATGTVFEAFF
TRBV6-5	14	TRBJ1-6	CASSYGGHLSPLHF
TRBV12-3/TRBV12-4	12	TRBJ1-1	CASVYMNTEAFF
TRBV28	14	TRBJ1-5	CASTEGEMTQPQHF
TRBV19	16	TRBJ2-3	CASSASLGGSTDTQYF
TRBV27	11	TRBJ2-1	CASTDGGEQFF
TRBV5-1	14	TRBJ2-1	CASSLGQGANEQFF